A single sample is the source of the 5 T cell receptor beta chains below, sequenced in a study of blood T cell repertoires in COVID-19. Sequencing used immunoSEQ multiplex PCR; TCRdb keeps in-frame clones, though not all of them. This sample yields roughly 180,000 clones, of which about four fifths are seen a single time; around 8% belongs to the top ten. Sequenced: peripheral blood. These TCRs come from an older woman with COVID-19, enrolled during active disease.

V gene TRBV10-3 combines with J gene TRBJ1-3; D uncertain. The CDR3 loop spans 14 amino acids. V lost 4 bases and J lost 7, with 14 bases in between. CDR1 and CDR2 (germline): ENHRY, SYGVKD. CDR3: CAISGVSPENTIYF. Here the CDR3 DNA reads TGTGCCATCAGTGGGGTCAGTCCGGAGAACACCATATATTTT.

The chain joins TRBV3-1 (or the pseudogene TRBV3-2) to TRBJ2-2; the D is unclear. Looked up from germline, CDR1 is LGHDT and CDR2 is YNNKEL (reference sequence). The CDR3 consists of 15 residues. V lost 3 bases, J lost 4 bases, and 12 bases lay in between. The CDR3 nucleotides are TGTGCCAGCAGCCATCGAGGCCTTAGCACCGGGGAGCTGTTTTTT. Protein product: CASSHRGLSTGELFF.

The CDR3 loop reads CASSFSGGRYEQYF. In DNA form, the CDR3 reads TGTGCCAGCAGTTTTTCTGGGGGCCGGTACGAGCAGTACTTC. J is TRBJ2-7 and V is TRBV28; the D gene is possibly TRBD1 (6 bases). V dropped 3 bases and J dropped 4 bases, with 13 bases sitting between them. This CDR3 region has 14 residues. Germline CDR1 and CDR2: MDHEN and SYDVKM.

This rearrangement joins TRBV6-5 to TRBJ2-7; D is unclear. V was trimmed by 6 bases and J by 6 bases, leaving 15 bases between them. The germline V gene has CDR1 MNHEY and CDR2 SVGAGI. CDR3 length equals 13 residues. The CDR3 spells CASSSTRLTEQYF. The DNA for the CDR3 is TGTGCCAGCAGCAGCACACGACTTACCGAGCAGTACTTC.

The chain recombines TRBV11-2 with TRBJ2-4; the D gene is possibly TRBD2 (5 bases). The CDR3 spans 14 residues. V dropped 7 bases and J dropped 13 bases, with 23 bases sitting between them. Germline V gene lookup returns CDR1 SGHAT and CDR2 FQNNGV. CDR3 protein: CASTLETGRGRQYF. The CDR3 DNA sequence: TGTGCCAGCACCCTCGAGACCGGCCGGGGAAGACAGTACTTC.